This TCR beta chain was sequenced during a study of pediatric ulcerative colitis. This was a survey-level run. Measured with immunoSEQ multiplex PCR; TCRdb has only the in-frame clones, and not every one. The sample includes fewer than 12,000 clones, 82% seen only once; the top ten take around 3.6%. To note about this clone: Its specificity is not known.

General study findings and limits: Ulcerative colitis patients shared more blood-rectal clones than controls.

The CDR3 is made up of 15 amino acids. The germline V gene has CDR1 SGHTA and CDR2 FQGNSA. Trimming took 5 bases from V and 8 from J; bases not matched to a gene: 12. Rectal tissue came from one to two pinch biopsies taken at colonoscopy. Controls had colonoscopy for suspected IBD, with normal endoscopy and no IBD the following year. The receptor comes from a girl aged 10-17 years who was a control in a study of pediatric ulcerative colitis. Sample: gut tissue. The chain links TRBV7-2 to TRBJ2-1; 7 nucleotides agree with TRBD1. The CDR3 reads CASSARDRRGDEQFF. DNA of the CDR3: TGTGCCAGCAGCGCCAGGGACAGAAGAGGGGATGAGCAGTTCTTC.